A selection of T cell receptor beta chains follows, all from one sample in a study of blood T cell repertoires in COVID-19. Measured with immunoSEQ multiplex PCR; TCRdb has only the in-frame clones, and not every one. Altogether 330,000 or so clones are present, 88% being singletons, with the ten largest covering approximately 1%. The sample was PBMCs or T cells enriched from blood (not recorded which). These receptor sequences come from a woman in her thirties who had been exposed to COVID-19. The CDR3 runs from the conserved cysteine through the conserved F or W. A D gene is named only where the DNA matches it firmly. Not all rows give a size; the values are once, few, many and, for expanded clones, a class.

cdr3_length	v_call	j_call	clone_size	d_call	cdr3_aa	cdr3_nt
11	TRBV6-2/TRBV6-3	TRBJ2-7	.	.	CASSYLHEQYF	TGTGCCAGCAGTTATCTCCACGAGCAGTACTTC
15	TRBV9	TRBJ2-7	.	.	CASSAPRGGNFEQYF	TGTGCCAGCAGCGCACCCCGTGGGGGGAACTTCGAGCAGTACTTC
14	TRBV20-1	TRBJ2-1	once	.	CSASSRGDWYEQFF	TGCAGTGCTAGTAGCAGGGGGGACTGGTATGAGCAGTTCTTC
17	TRBV7-3	TRBJ2-1	.	TRBD2	CASSLRPSGRFDNEQFF	TGTGCCAGCAGCTTACGTCCTAGCGGGAGATTTGACAATGAGCAGTTCTTC
13	TRBV6-5	TRBJ1-2	.	TRBD1	CATWDRANYGYTF	TGTGCCACTTGGGACAGAGCTAACTATGGCTACACCTTC
15	TRBV2	TRBJ2-1	few	TRBD1	CASSEVRGPYNEQFF	TGTGCCAGCAGTGAAGTAAGGGGGCCCTACAATGAGCAGTTCTTC
15	TRBV24-1	TRBJ1-3	.	.	CATSDTGSSGNTIYF	TGTGCCACCAGTGATACAGGGTCATCTGGAAACACCATATATTTT
18	TRBV28	TRBJ2-1	once	TRBD1	CASSLWNPGQGQVNEQFF	TGTGCCAGCAGTTTATGGAATCCCGGACAGGGCCAGGTGAATGAGCAGTTCTTC
13	TRBV18	TRBJ2-5	.	.	CASSPKRQETQYF	TGTGCCAGCTCACCCAAGCGTCAAGAGACCCAGTACTTC
14	TRBV7-9	TRBJ2-7	.	TRBD1	CASSPRQGIYEQYF	TGTGCCAGCAGCCCCCGACAGGGAATCTACGAGCAGTACTTC
16	TRBV19	TRBJ2-2	.	TRBD2	CASSKSSGSPAGELFF	TGTGCCAGTAGTAAGTCTAGCGGGAGCCCAGCCGGGGAGCTGTTTTTT
13	TRBV5-1	TRBJ2-5	.	TRBD2	CASSQAGGETQYF	TGCGCCAGCAGCCAGGCGGGAGGGGAGACCCAGTACTTC
15	TRBV21-1	TRBJ1-4	.	.	CASSLQEATNEKLFF	TGTGCCAGCAGCCTTCAGGAGGCAACTAATGAAAAACTGTTTTTT
13	TRBV3-1/TRBV3-2	TRBJ1-1	.	.	CASRREMNTEAFF	TGTGCCAGCCGTCGGGAGATGAACACTGAAGCTTTCTTT
16	TRBV11-3	TRBJ2-7	.	TRBD2	CASSLGLAGVSGEQYF	TGTGCCAGCAGCTTAGGACTAGCGGGAGTCTCGGGGGAGCAGTACTTC
16	TRBV29-1	TRBJ1-1	.	TRBD1	CSGSGTDSLLNTEAFF	TGCAGCGGATCTGGGACAGACTCATTACTGAACACTGAAGCTTTCTTT
11	TRBV25-1	TRBJ2-3	.	.	CASSVADTQYF	TGTGCCAGCAGTGTCGCAGATACGCAGTATTTT
12	TRBV10-3	TRBJ1-1	.	.	CATRGRGAEAFF	TGTGCCACCCGCGGCCGAGGAGCTGAAGCTTTCTTT
14	TRBV11-2	TRBJ2-1	few	TRBD1	CASSTHRGYNEQFF	TGTGCCAGCAGCACACACAGGGGGTACAATGAGCAGTTCTTC
15	TRBV3-1/TRBV3-2	TRBJ2-7	.	.	CASSQGGSGIYEQYF	TGTGCCAGCAGCCAAGGTGGCTCAGGAATTTACGAGCAGTACTTC
12	TRBV28	TRBJ2-7	.	TRBD2	CASSRGEGGQYF	TGTGCCAGCAGCCGGGGGGAGGGTGGACAGTACTTC
18	TRBV3-1/TRBV3-2	TRBJ2-6	few	.	CASSQIRDWTSGANVLTF	TGTGCCAGCAGCCAAATCAGGGACTGGACCTCTGGGGCCAACGTCCTGACTTTC
13	TRBV9	TRBJ1-1	.	.	CASSPSPGTEAFF	TGTGCCAGCAGCCCCTCCCCCGGGACTGAAGCTTTCTTT
12	TRBV7-9	TRBJ1-2	.	.	CASSGPPFGYTF	TGTGCCAGCAGCGGGCCCCCCTTTGGCTACACCTTC
14	TRBV28	TRBJ2-1	.	.	CASSPVYHYNEQFF	TGTGCCAGCAGTCCGGTATACCACTACAATGAGCAGTTCTTC
17	TRBV1	TRBJ2-3	few	.	CTSSRCYSSRGTDTQYF	TGCACCAGCAGCCGCTGTTATAGCTCTCGGGGCACAGATACGCAGTATTTT
16	TRBV5-1	TRBJ2-6	.	.	CASSIGGLPGANVLTF	TGCGCCAGCAGCATTGGAGGCCTCCCGGGGGCCAACGTCCTGACTTTC